What follows are 17 T cell receptor beta chains derived from one specimen sequenced in a study of T cell responses to AZD1222 COVID-19 vaccine. The assay was immunoSEQ multiplex PCR, and TCRdb's table has in-frame clones only and misses some. The sample gives under 170,000 clones, around 95% of which show up once; 1.3% is in the top ten. Specimen: peripheral blood, collected on day 0 of AZD1222 vaccination. The receptors stem from an adult in good health.

This sequence joins TRBV2 and TRBJ1-5, with 8 bases identical to TRBD1. In germline, CDR1 is SNHLY, CDR2 FYNNEI. Trimming at V came to 5 bases and at J to 6 bases, leaving 9 bases not matched to a gene. The CDR3 has 15 amino acids. The CDR3 region has the DNA TGTGCCAGCAGTTCATCAAGTACAGGGGGTCAGCCCCAGCATTTT. It is translated as CASSSSSTGGQPQHF. The variable domain in full, with the rest retrieved from reference TRBV2 and TRBJ1-5, is EPEVTQTPSHQVTQMGQEVILRCVPISNHLYFYWYRQILGQKVEFLVSFYNNEISEKSEIFDDQFSVERPDGSNFTLKIRSTKLEDSAMYFCASSSSSTGGQPQHFGDGTRLSIL.

The rearrangement joins TRBV7-9 to TRBJ1-5; D is perhaps TRBD1 (5 bases). Germline V CDR1 and CDR2: SEHNR, FQNEAQ (reference sequence). This CDR3 contains 15 residues. V shed 5 bases and J shed 4 bases, with 15 bases lying between them. The CDR3 loop reads CASSPGMGGNQPQHF. The DNA for the CDR3 is TGTGCCAGCAGCCCTGGAATGGGGGGTAATCAGCCCCAGCATTTT.

The V and J genes are TRBV6-5 and TRBJ1-4; 11 bases are shared with TRBD1. Trimming at V came to 7 bases and at J to 11 bases, leaving 9 bases not matched to a gene. The V gene's germline CDR1 is MNHEY and CDR2 SVGAGI. This CDR3 region has 14 residues. The CDR3 DNA sequence: TGTGCCAGCAAGAGGGGACAGGGGGTTATGAAACTGTTTTTT. This encodes CASKRGQGVMKLFF.

V is TRBV13 and J is TRBJ2-1, with unresolved D. The CDR3 extends over 12 amino acids. From germline, CDR1 is PRHDT and CDR2 FYEKMQ (reference sequence). Deletions cut 5 bases from V and 9 bases from J, with 11 bases between. CDR3 amino acids: CASSPYLGEQFF. The CDR3, as DNA: TGTGCCAGCAGCCCCTACCTCGGTGAGCAGTTCTTC.

The rearrangement links TRBV4-1 to TRBJ1-1; no definite D call. Germline V gene sequence: CDR1 MGHRA, CDR2 YSYEKL. V was trimmed by 1 base and J by 2 bases, leaving 8 bases between them. The length of the CDR3 is 14 residues. CDR3 sequence reads: CASSQVTDNTEAFF. In DNA form, the CDR3 reads TGCGCCAGCAGCCAAGTCACTGATAACACTGAAGCTTTCTTT.

This chain links TRBV4-1 with TRBJ2-3, with no clear D. The V end was cut by 0 bases, the J end by 0 bases, with 7 bases between. Germline CDR1 reads MGHRA; CDR2 reads YSYEKL. The CDR3 loop spans 15 amino acids. CDR3 sequence (DNA): TGCGCCAGCAGCCAAGATCCGAGAAGCACAGATACGCAGTATTTT. This translates into CASSQDPRSTDTQYF.

V and J are TRBV7-9 and TRBJ2-2; a weak D match, TRBD2 (6 bases). Germline assignment: CDR1 SEHNR and CDR2 FQNEAQ (reference sequence). This CDR3 spans 13 amino acids. V lost 5 bases to trimming and J lost 6 bases, with 10 bases between them. Here the CDR3 DNA reads TGTGCCAGCAGCGGGGGACTTTCCGGGGAGCTGTTTTTT. Protein sequence: CASSGGLSGELFF.

This clone was counted once. The chain links TRBV2 to TRBJ2-3; 8 bases are a match to TRBD2. V shed 5 bases, J shed 6 bases, and the junction held 10 bases outside the gene matches. The germline CDR1 and CDR2 sequences are SNHLY and FYNNEI. CDR3 length: 15 residues. The CDR3 region has the DNA TGTGCCAGCAGTCGGGAGCGGGGGTCCTACGATACGCAGTATTTT. It encodes CASSRERGSYDTQYF.

The J gene is TRBJ2-2, the V gene TRBV5-1; D tentatively reads TRBD1 or TRBD2 (6 bases each). Germline V lookup: CDR1 SGHRS, CDR2 YFSETQ. The germline V and J ends were trimmed by 5 bases and 5 bases, with 10 bases remaining between them. The CDR3 length is 13 residues. The CDR3 reads CASSGGPTGELFF. CDR3 sequence (DNA): TGCGCCAGCAGTGGGGGGCCGACCGGGGAGCTGTTTTTT. The whole variable domain, filled in from reference TRBV5-1 and TRBJ2-2, reads KAGVTQTPRYLIKTRGQQVTLSCSPISGHRSVSWYQQTPGQGLQFLFEYFSETQRNKGNFPGRFSGRQFSNSRSEMNVSTLELGDSALYLCASSGGPTGELFFGEGSRLTVL.

This clone occurred once. The rearrangement joins TRBV6-1 to TRBJ2-1, with 12 bases matching TRBD2. With 0 bases clipped from V and 7 bases from J, the junction kept 13 bases outside the gene matches. This CDR3 contains 19 residues. In germline, CDR1 is MNHNS, CDR2 SASEGT. CDR3 in amino acids: CASSEASLRLAGVGNEQFF. The CDR3, as DNA: TGTGCCAGCAGTGAAGCCAGTCTTAGACTAGCGGGAGTTGGAAATGAGCAGTTCTTC.

This chain connects TRBV18 to TRBJ2-3; 8 bases agree with TRBD1. Germline CDR1 reads KGHSH; CDR2 reads LQKENI. The V gene end was trimmed by 0 bases and the J gene end by 2 bases; junction bases not matched to a gene: 16. The length of the CDR3 is 20 residues. CDR3 region: CASSPPGRGLFGGITDTQYF. The CDR3, as DNA: TGTGCCAGCTCACCACCCGGCAGGGGGCTTTTTGGAGGTATCACAGATACGCAGTATTTT.

The CDR3 DNA sequence: TGTGCCAGCAGCTGGGCCGGACTCACTGAAGCTTTCTTT. It is translated as CASSWAGLTEAFF. V gene TRBV5-4 combines with J gene TRBJ1-1; D gene unclear. Germline values: CDR1 SGHNT, CDR2 YYREEE (reference sequence). There are 13 residues in the CDR3. Trimming left V 3 bases short and J 4 bases short, with 10 bases between.

J is TRBJ2-5 and V is TRBV5-1; D might be TRBD2 (6 bases). The CDR3 is made up of 15 amino acids. Germline CDR1 reads SGHRS; CDR2 reads YFSETQ. V was trimmed by 2 bases and J by 7 bases, leaving 18 bases between them. The CDR3 loop reads CASSFRGDSGGTQYF. The CDR3 DNA reads TGCGCCAGCAGCTTCCGCGGGGACTCCGGAGGGACCCAGTACTTC.

The V and J genes are TRBV19 and TRBJ1-4; TRBD1 might be the D (5 bases). The germline V gene has CDR1 LNHDA and CDR2 SQIVND (reference sequence). The CDR3 totals 14 residues. Trimming took 7 bases from V and 0 from J, leaving 9 bases between them. Here the CDR3 reads CASKTGATNEKLFF. CDR3 nucleotide sequence: TGTGCCAGTAAGACGGGGGCAACTAATGAAAAACTGTTTTTT.

V gene TRBV5-5 combines with J gene TRBJ2-2, with D unresolved. Deletions cut 0 bases from V and 5 bases from J, with 11 bases between. Looked up from germline, CDR1 is SGHKS and CDR2 is YYEKEE (reference sequence). CDR3 length: 15 amino acids. In DNA, the CDR3 is TGTGCCAGCAGCTTGGGGACCCCTGGGACCGGGGAGCTGTTTTTT. Amino acids: CASSLGTPGTGELFF.

The rearrangement uses TRBV7-3 and TRBJ2-5; the D gene could be TRBD1 or TRBD2 (6 bases each). In germline, CDR1 is SGHTA, CDR2 FQGTGA. V was pared by 1 base and J by 2 bases, with 14 bases between. The CDR3 is made up of 16 amino acids. DNA of the CDR3: TGTGCCAGCAGCTTAAGTCCCCGGGGGCTTCAAGAGACCCAGTACTTC. Amino acids: CASSLSPRGLQETQYF.

The chain uses TRBV3-1 (or the pseudogene TRBV3-2) and TRBJ1-6; D not certain. In germline, CDR1 is LGHDT, CDR2 YNNKEL (reference sequence). V lost 4 bases, J lost 7 bases, and 11 bases lay in between. CDR3 size: 14 residues. The CDR3 region is CASSRSGENSPLHF. Written as DNA, the CDR3 is TGTGCCAGCAGCCGGTCCGGGGAAAATTCACCCCTCCACTTT.